Following are 21 T cell receptor beta chains from one sample sequenced in a study of post-analysis software for immune sequencing data. cDNA libraries of TCR beta carried unique molecular identifiers. TCRdb fed the PCR reads into MiXCR, producing one record per CDR3 protein. The sample lists about 460,000 distinct CDR3 sequences, 40% to 55% occurring once. Findings of the study overall: A few TRBV segments appeared more often in patients than in controls, and TRBV5-6, TRBV5-1 and TRBV20-1 were among these.

These receptors lack a known antigen. The specimen sequenced was blood. The source is a girl between 10 and 17 years old with multiple sclerosis.

The chain carries TRBV20-1 and TRBJ2-3; TRBD2 matches 8 bases. This CDR3 has 15 amino acids. Germline lookup yields CDR1 DFQATT and CDR2 SNEGSKA (reference sequence). V lost 2 bases and J lost 1; bases outside the gene matches: 5. This CDR3 reads CSARFPGLGTDTQYF. CDR3 coding DNA: TGCAGTGCTAGATTCCCGGGACTAGGCACAGATACGCAGTATTTT.

This clonotype was found a few times. The J gene is TRBJ2-7, the V gene TRBV18; D might be TRBD2 (6 bases). The end of the DNA fits TRBJ2-5 better, so the J call may be wrong. CDR3 length: 16 amino acids. Looked up from germline, CDR1 is KGHSH and CDR2 is LQKENI. CDR3 sequence reads: CASSPLVGGAGGTQYF. The CDR3 DNA reads TGTGCCAGCTCACCGCTGGTAGGAGGGGCCGGAGGGACCCAGTACTTC.

This clonotype was seen only a few times. The chain employs TRBV6-1 and TRBJ2-7; D possibly uses TRBD1 or TRBD2 (5 bases each). Per germline, CDR1 MNHNS and CDR2 SASEGT. V gave up 3 bases and J gave up 1 base, with 10 bases separating them. The CDR3 has 14 amino acids. The CDR3 loop is CASSDPGPSYEQYF. The CDR3 nucleotides are TGTGCCAGCAGTGACCCGGGACCTTCCTACGAGCAGTACTTC.

This clonotype was observed a handful of times. The rearrangement uses TRBV20-1 and TRBJ2-7; 10 nucleotides match TRBD2. CDR1 and CDR2 from the germline V gene are DFQATT and SNEGSKA (reference sequence). CDR3 length: 13 amino acids. After removal of 3 bases from V and 2 bases from J, the junction contained 1 base not matched to a gene. As DNA, the CDR3 is TGCAGTGCTAGTCTAGCGGGAGCCTACGAGCAGTACTTC. Translation: CSASLAGAYEQYF.

The J gene is TRBJ1-4, the V gene TRBV28, with a tentative D call TRBD1 (5 bases). From germline, CDR1 is MDHEN and CDR2 SYDVKM. The CDR3 spans 14 residues. With 5 bases removed from V and 8 bases from J, the gap between germline ends came to 15 bases. In nucleotides, the CDR3 is TGTGCCAGCAGTCAACCAGGGAGGGACGAAAAACTGTTTTTT. Encoded protein: CASSQPGRDEKLFF. Variable domain in full (rest from reference TRBV28 and TRBJ1-4): DVKVTQSSRYLVKRTGEKVFLECVQDMDHENMFWYRQDPGLGLRLIYFSYDVKMKEKGDIPEGYSVSREKKERFSLILESASTNQTSMYLCASSQPGRDEKLFFGSGTQLSVL.

The rearrangement links TRBV5-1 to TRBJ2-1, with 9 bases fitting TRBD2. The germline gives CDR1 SGHRS, CDR2 YFSETQ. The CDR3 is 17 residues long. V lost 4 bases and J lost 1; bases outside the gene matches: 9. The CDR3 reads CASSPGPAGGSYNEQFF. CDR3 sequence (DNA): TGCGCCAGCAGCCCTGGGCCCGCGGGAGGGTCCTACAATGAGCAGTTCTTC.

The genes are TRBV4-1 and TRBJ1-4; maybe TRBD1 (5 bases). CDR1 is MGHRA, CDR2 YSYEKL, per germline. The CDR3 sequence is 13 residues long. The germline V and J ends were trimmed by 1 base and 11 bases, with 11 bases remaining between them. For the CDR3, the DNA is TGCGCCAGCAGCCAAGGCGGGGGAGGGAAACTGTTTTTT. Its translation is CASSQGGGGKLFF.

The rearrangement uses TRBV27 and TRBJ1-1; D might be TRBD1 (6 bases). The CDR3 has 15 amino acids. V was pared by 6 bases and J by 1 base, with 15 bases between. Germline V gene lookup returns CDR1 MNHEY and CDR2 SMNVEV (reference sequence). CDR3 region: CASRLGGPANTEAFF. The CDR3 region has the DNA TGTGCCAGCAGGCTGGGGGGGCCGGCGAACACTGAAGCTTTCTTT.

This clonotype was counted between two and nine times. The chain recombines TRBV30 with TRBJ2-1; D gene uncertain. Germline V lookup: CDR1 GTSNPN, CDR2 SVGIG (reference sequence). The CDR3 is 9 residues long. V was shortened by 5 bases and J by 10 bases, with 6 bases between the two germline ends. DNA of the CDR3: TGTGCCTGGGTAGGGGAGCAGTTCTTC. Its translation: CAWVGEQFF.

This clonotype was counted a few times. The chain combines TRBV12-3 or TRBV12-4 with TRBJ2-1, with TRBD2 identical over 10 bases. V shed 5 bases and J 7 bases; nucleotides not matched to a gene: 5. This CDR3 comprises 14 residues. The CDR3 DNA reads as TGTGCCAGCAGTGCTAGCGGGAGTTGGAATGAGCAGTTCTTC. Its protein product is CASSASGSWNEQFF.

The V call is TRBV5-5, the J call TRBJ2-1; 8 bases agree with TRBD1. CDR3 length equals 17 residues. Germline trimming cut 2 bases from V and 6 bases from J; bases unmatched to any gene: 13. Germline assignment: CDR1 SGHKS and CDR2 YYEKEE (reference sequence). The CDR3 DNA follows: TGTGCCAGCAGCTTACCGTCAGGGGGCGCGCGGATCAATGAGCAGTTCTTC. Translating it yields CASSLPSGGARINEQFF.

The CDR3 spells CASSRQGANYGYTF. For the CDR3, the DNA is TGTGCCAGCAGCCGACAGGGGGCCAACTATGGCTACACCTTC. The chain carries TRBV27 and TRBJ1-2; TRBD1 matches 10 bases. Germline values: CDR1 MNHEY, CDR2 SMNVEV (reference sequence). V trimming: 6 bases; J trimming: 2 bases; junction bases outside the gene matches: 3. The CDR3 has 14 amino acids.

This sequence joins TRBV30 and TRBJ2-1; D may be TRBD1 or TRBD2 (5 bases each). Trimming removed 5 bases from V and 8 bases from J, with 13 bases in between. The CDR3 runs to 12 residues. Germline V lookup: CDR1 GTSNPN, CDR2 SVGIG (reference sequence). The CDR3 DNA reads as TGTGCCTGGCGGGGCCCCCATCATGAGCAGTTCTTC. Translation: CAWRGPHHEQFF.

V usage is TRBV7-9 and J usage is TRBJ2-1, with 14 bases lining up with TRBD2. There are 16 residues in the CDR3. Per germline, CDR1 SEHNR and CDR2 FQNEAQ (reference sequence). V lost 5 bases, J lost 2 bases, and 2 bases stayed unmatched. CDR3 DNA: TGTGCCAGCAGCGAGACTAGCGGGAGGGCCTACAATGAGCAGTTCTTC. Its translation: CASSETSGRAYNEQFF.

The gene calls are TRBV12-3 or TRBV12-4 and TRBJ1-2; D is unclear. V shed 4 bases and J shed 7 bases, with 13 bases lying between them. The CDR3 length is 13 residues. The CDR3 reads CASSSSDGSGYTF. Here the CDR3 DNA reads TGTGCCAGCAGTTCCTCGGACGGGAGTGGCTACACCTTC.

The sample holds a few counts of this clonotype. The chain links TRBV20-1 to TRBJ2-4, with D possibly being TRBD1 (6 bases). From germline, CDR1 is DFQATT and CDR2 SNEGSKA (reference sequence). The CDR3 is made up of 15 amino acids. V was trimmed by 7 bases and J by 0 bases, leaving 16 bases between them. CDR3 sequence (DNA): TGCAGTGTTACAGGGTTCCCTATAGCCAAAAACATTCAGTACTTC. Encoded protein: CSVTGFPIAKNIQYF.

In its sample, this clonotype was seen a few times. The chain has TRBV14 and TRBJ2-1; a possible D gene is TRBD1 (6 bases). V was cut by 4 bases and J by 8 bases, with 12 bases left in between. The CDR3 spans 13 residues. Germline lookup yields CDR1 SGHDN and CDR2 FVKESK. CDR3 DNA: TGTGCCAGCAGCCTGATAACAGGGTATGAGCAGTTCTTC. Protein product: CASSLITGYEQFF.

This chain connects TRBV14 to TRBJ1-2; D gene ambiguous. The CDR3 is 14 amino acids. The germline CDR1 and CDR2 sequences are SGHDN and FVKESK. Trimming shortened V by 0 bases and J by 6 bases, and 11 bases separated the two germline ends. CDR3 nucleotides: TGTGCCAGCAGCCAAGACCATTACAGAGATGGCTACACCTTC. Translating gives CASSQDHYRDGYTF.

This clonotype occurred a few times. The chain combines TRBV28 with TRBJ1-5, with D unresolved. With 2 bases removed from V and 2 bases from J, the gap between germline ends came to 7 bases. The germline gives CDR1 MDHEN, CDR2 SYDVKM. The CDR3 covers 14 residues. The CDR3 spells CASSLPGGNQPQHF. CDR3 in DNA: TGTGCCAGCAGTTTACCCGGGGGCAATCAGCCCCAGCATTTT.

This clonotype came up a few times. The chain carries TRBV29-1 and TRBJ2-7; maybe TRBD2 (5 bases). Trimming left V 3 bases short and J 4 bases short, with 7 bases between. This CDR3 comprises 11 residues. The V gene's germline CDR1 is SQVTM and CDR2 ANQGSEA. This CDR3 reads CSVDRGYEQYF. CDR3 DNA sequence: TGCAGCGTTGATCGAGGGTACGAGCAGTACTTC.

This clonotype turned up a few times. This chain joins TRBV5-1 and TRBJ2-7; D gene uncertain. The V end lost 7 bases, the J end lost 6 bases, and 20 bases lay between the germline ends. Germline assignment: CDR1 SGHRS and CDR2 YFSETQ. This CDR3 contains 14 residues. CDR3 nucleotides: TGCGCCAGCGTTGGATCGACCCCCACCTCCGAGCAGTACTTC. Residues: CASVGSTPTSEQYF.